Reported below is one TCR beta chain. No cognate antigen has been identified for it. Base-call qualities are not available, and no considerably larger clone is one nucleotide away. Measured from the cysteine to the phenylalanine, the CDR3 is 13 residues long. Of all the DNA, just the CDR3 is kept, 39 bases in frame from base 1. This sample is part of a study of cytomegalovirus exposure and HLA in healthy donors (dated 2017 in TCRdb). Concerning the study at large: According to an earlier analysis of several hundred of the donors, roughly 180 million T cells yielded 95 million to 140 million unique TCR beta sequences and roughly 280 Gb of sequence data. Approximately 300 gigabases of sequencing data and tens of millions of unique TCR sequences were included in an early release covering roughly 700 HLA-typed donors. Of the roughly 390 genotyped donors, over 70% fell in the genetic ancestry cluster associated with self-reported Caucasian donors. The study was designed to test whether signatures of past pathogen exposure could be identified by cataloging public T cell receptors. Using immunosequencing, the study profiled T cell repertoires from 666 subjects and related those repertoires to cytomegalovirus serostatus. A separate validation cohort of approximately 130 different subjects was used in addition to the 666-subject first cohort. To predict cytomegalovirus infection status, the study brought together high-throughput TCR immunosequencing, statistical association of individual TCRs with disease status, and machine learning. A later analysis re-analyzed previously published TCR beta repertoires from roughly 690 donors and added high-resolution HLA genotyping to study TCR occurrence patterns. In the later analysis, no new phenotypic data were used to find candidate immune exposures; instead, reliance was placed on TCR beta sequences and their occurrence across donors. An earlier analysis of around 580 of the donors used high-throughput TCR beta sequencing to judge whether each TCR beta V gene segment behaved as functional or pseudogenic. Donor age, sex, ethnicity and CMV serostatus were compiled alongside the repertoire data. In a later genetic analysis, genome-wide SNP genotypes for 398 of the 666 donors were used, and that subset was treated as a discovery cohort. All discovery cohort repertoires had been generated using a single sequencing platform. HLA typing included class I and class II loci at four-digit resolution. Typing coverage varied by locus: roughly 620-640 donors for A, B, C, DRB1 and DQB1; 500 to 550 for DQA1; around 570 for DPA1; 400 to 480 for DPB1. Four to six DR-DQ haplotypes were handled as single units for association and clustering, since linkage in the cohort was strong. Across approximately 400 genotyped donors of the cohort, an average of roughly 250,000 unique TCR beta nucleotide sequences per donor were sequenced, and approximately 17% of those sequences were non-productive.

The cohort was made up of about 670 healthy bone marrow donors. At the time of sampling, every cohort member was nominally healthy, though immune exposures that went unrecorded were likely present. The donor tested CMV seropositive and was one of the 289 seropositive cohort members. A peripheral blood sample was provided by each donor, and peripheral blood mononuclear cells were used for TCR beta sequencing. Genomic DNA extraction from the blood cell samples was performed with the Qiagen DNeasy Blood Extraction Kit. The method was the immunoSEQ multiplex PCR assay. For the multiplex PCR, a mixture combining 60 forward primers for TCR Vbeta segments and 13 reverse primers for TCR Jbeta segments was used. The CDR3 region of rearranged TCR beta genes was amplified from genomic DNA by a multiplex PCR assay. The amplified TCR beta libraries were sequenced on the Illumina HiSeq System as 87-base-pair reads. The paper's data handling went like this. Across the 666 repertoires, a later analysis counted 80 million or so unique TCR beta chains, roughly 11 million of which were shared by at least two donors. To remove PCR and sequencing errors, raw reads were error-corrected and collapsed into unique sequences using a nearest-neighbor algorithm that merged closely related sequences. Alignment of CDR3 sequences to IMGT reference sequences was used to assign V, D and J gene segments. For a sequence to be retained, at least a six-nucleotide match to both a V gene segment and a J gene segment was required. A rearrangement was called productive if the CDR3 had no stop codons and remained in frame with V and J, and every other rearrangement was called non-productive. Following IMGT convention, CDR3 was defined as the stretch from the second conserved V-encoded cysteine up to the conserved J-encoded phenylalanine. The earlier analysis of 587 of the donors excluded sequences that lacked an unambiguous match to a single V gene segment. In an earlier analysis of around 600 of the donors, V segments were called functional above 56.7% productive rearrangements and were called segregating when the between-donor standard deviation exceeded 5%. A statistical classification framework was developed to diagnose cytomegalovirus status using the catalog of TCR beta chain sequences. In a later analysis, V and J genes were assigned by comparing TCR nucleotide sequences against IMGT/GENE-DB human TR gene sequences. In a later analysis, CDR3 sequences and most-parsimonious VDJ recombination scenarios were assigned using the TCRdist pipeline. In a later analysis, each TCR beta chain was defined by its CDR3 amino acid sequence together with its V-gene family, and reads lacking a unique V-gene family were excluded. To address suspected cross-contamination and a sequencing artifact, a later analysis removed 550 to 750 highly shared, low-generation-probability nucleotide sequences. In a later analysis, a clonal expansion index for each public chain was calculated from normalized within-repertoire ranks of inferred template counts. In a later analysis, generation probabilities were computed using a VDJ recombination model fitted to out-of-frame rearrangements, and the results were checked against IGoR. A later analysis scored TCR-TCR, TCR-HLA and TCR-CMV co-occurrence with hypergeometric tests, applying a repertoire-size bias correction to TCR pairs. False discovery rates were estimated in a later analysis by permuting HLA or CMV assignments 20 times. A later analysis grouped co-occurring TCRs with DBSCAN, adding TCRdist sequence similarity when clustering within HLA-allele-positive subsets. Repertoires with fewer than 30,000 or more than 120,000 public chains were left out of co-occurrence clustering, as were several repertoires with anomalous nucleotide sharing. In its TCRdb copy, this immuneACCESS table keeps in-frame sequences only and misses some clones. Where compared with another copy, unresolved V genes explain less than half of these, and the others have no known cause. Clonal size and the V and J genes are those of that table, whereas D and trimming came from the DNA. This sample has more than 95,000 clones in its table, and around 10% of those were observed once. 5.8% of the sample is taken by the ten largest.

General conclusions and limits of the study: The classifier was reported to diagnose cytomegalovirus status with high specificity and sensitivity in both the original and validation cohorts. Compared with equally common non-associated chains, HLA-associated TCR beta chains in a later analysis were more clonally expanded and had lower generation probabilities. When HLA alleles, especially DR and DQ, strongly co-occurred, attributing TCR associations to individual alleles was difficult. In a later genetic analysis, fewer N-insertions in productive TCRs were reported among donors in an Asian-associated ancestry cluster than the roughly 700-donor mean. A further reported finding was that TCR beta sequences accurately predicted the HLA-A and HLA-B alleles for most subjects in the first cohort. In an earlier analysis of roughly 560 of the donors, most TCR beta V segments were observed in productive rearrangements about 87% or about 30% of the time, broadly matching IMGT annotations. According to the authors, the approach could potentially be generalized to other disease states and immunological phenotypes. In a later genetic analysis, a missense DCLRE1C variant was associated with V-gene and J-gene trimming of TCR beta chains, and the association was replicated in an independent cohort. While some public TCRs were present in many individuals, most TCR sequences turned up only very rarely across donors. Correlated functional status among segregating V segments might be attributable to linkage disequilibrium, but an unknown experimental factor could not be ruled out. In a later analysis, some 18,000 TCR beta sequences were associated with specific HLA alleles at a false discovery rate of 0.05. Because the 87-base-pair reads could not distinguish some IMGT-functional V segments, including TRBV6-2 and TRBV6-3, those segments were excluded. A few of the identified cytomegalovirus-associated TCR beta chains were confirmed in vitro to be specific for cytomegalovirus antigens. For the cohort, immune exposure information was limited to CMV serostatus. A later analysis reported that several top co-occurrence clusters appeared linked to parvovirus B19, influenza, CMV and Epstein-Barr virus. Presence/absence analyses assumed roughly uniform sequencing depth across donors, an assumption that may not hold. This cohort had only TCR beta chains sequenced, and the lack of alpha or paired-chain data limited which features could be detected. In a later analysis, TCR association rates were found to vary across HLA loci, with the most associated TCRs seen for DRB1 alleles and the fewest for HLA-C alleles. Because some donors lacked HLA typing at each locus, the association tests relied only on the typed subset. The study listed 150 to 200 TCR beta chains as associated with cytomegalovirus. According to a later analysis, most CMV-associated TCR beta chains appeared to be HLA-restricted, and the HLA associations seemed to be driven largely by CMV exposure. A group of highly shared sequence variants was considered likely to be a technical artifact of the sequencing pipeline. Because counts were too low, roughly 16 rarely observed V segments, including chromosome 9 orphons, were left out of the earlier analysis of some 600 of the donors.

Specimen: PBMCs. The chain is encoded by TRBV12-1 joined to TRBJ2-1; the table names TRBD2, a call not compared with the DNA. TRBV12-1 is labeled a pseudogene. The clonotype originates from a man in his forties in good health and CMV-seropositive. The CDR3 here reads CARGTSENNEQFF. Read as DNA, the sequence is TGTGCCAGAGGGACTAGCGAAAACAATGAGCAGTTCTTC.